Below are 26 T cell receptor beta chains sequenced from a single sample in a study of response to subunit inactivated influenza vaccine. TCRdb passed the RT-PCR reads through MiXCR, listing each CDR3 protein once. The data show about 520,000 distinct CDR3 sequences, around 7.9% seen once. Sample: PBMCs from blood, taken less than 30 months after vaccination. These receptor sequences come from a man in his fifties or sixties who received an inactivated influenza vaccine.

This clonotype was seen a handful of times. The J gene is TRBJ2-3, the V gene TRBV19, with D perhaps matching TRBD1 (7 bases). Germline CDR1 reads LNHDA; CDR2 reads SQIVND (reference sequence). The CDR3 has 14 amino acids. Trimming removed 6 bases from V and 5 bases from J, with 15 bases in between. The CDR3 protein is CASRDRGRGDTQYF. The CDR3 DNA is TGTGCCAGTAGGGATAGGGGGCGGGGAGATACGCAGTATTTT.

This clonotype occurred a few times. The V gene is TRBV7-9, the J gene TRBJ2-1, with 8 bases matching TRBD1. V trimming: 10 bases; J trimming: 6 bases; junction bases outside the gene matches: 8. This CDR3 spans 13 amino acids. Germline lookup yields CDR1 SEHNR and CDR2 FQNEAQ (reference sequence). The DNA of the CDR3 is TGTGCCACCCAGGGGGCGGTTGGCAATGAGCAGTTCTTC. It is translated as CATQGAVGNEQFF.

This clonotype has more than one count but fewer than ten. The rearrangement joins TRBV20-1 to TRBJ2-3, with D unresolved. V was cut by 1 base and J by 2 bases, with 7 bases left in between. There are 13 residues in the CDR3. Germline V gene lookup returns CDR1 DFQATT and CDR2 SNEGSKA (reference sequence). CDR3 sequence: CSARGHFTDTQYF. CDR3 nucleotides: TGCAGTGCTAGAGGGCACTTCACAGATACGCAGTATTTT.

This clonotype came up a few times. The chain carries TRBV3-1 and TRBJ1-2; perhaps TRBD1 as D (6 bases). V was cut by 3 bases and J by 10 bases, with 18 bases left in between. There are 14 residues in the CDR3. The V gene's germline CDR1 is LGHDT and CDR2 YNNKEL (reference sequence). CDR3 residues: CASSQYRGIVAYTF. As DNA, the CDR3 is TGTGCCAGCAGCCAGTATAGGGGGATCGTAGCCTACACCTTC. Full variable domain (remainder filled in from reference TRBV3-1 and TRBJ1-2): DTAVSQTPKYLVTQMGNDKSIKCEQNLGHDTMYWYKQDSKKFLKIMFSYNNKELIINETVPNRFSPKSPDKAHLNLHINSLELGDSAVYFCASSQYRGIVAYTFGSGTRLTVV.

This clonotype was seen many times. This chain connects TRBV5-1 to TRBJ2-1; TRBD2 matches at 13 bases. Per the germline V gene, CDR1 is SGHRS and CDR2 is YFSETQ. The CDR3 is 16 residues long. V was pared by 2 bases and J by 5 bases, with 4 bases of the junction left unmatched. The DNA for the CDR3 is TGCGCCAGCAGCTTAGGACTAGCGGGAGCCCACAATGAGCAGTTCTTC. Translated: CASSLGLAGAHNEQFF.

This clonotype showed up just a few times. V and J are TRBV20-1 and TRBJ2-5; the match to TRBD2 covers 12 bases. The CDR3 has 15 amino acids. After removal of 7 bases from V and 5 bases from J, the junction contained 11 bases not matched to a gene. CDR1 and CDR2 (germline): DFQATT, SNEGSKA (reference sequence). Here the CDR3 reads CSVPRLAGVSETQYF. CDR3 sequence (DNA): TGCAGTGTACCTCGACTAGCGGGAGTGTCGGAGACCCAGTACTTC.

Written as DNA, the CDR3 is TGCAGTGCTGTCTCAGGGGGGGATCAGCCCCAGCATTTT. Amino acid sequence: CSAVSGGDQPQHF. The V gene is TRBV20-1, the J gene TRBJ1-5; 7 bases fit TRBD1. With 5 bases clipped from V and 5 bases from J, the junction kept 6 bases outside the gene matches. The CDR3 consists of 13 residues. CDR1 is DFQATT and CDR2 is SNEGSKA in the germline V gene (reference sequence).

This clonotype has just a few counts. The V gene is TRBV5-1, the J gene TRBJ2-1; 7 bases agree with TRBD2. The CDR3 has 14 residues. V was pared by 3 bases and J by 5 bases, with 5 bases of the junction left unmatched. The germline gives CDR1 SGHRS, CDR2 YFSETQ. The CDR3 DNA is TGCGCCAGCAGCTCTCTAGCGGTCGACAATGAGCAGTTCTTC. Translating it yields CASSSLAVDNEQFF.

This clonotype was seen more than once but under ten times. The chain employs TRBV11-2 and TRBJ2-3; 9 positions agree with TRBD2. CDR3 length equals 16 residues. Germline V gene data show CDR1 as SGHAT and CDR2 as FQNNGV. Losses at the gene ends were 1 base for V and 5 bases for J; bases not matched to a gene: 7. CDR3 nucleotide sequence: TGTGCCAGCAGCTTAGTGGGCGGGAGGGCCATAGATACGCAGTATTTT. Protein: CASSLVGGRAIDTQYF.

This clonotype was detected a few times. The chain is built from TRBV4-1 and TRBJ2-5, with D perhaps given as TRBD1 or TRBD2 (5 bases each). Between the trimmed V and J ends, which lost 1 base and 0 bases, there was a span of 12 bases. Germline assignment: CDR1 MGHRA and CDR2 YSYEKL. The CDR3 extends over 16 amino acids. CDR3 DNA sequence: TGCGCCAGCAGCCAAGCGGGACCATACTACCAAGAGACCCAGTACTTC. As protein: CASSQAGPYYQETQYF.

This clonotype was found a few times. The chain is built from TRBV14 and TRBJ2-2, with D hard to call. Germline values: CDR1 SGHDN, CDR2 FVKESK. CDR3 size: 14 residues. V lost 2 bases to trimming and J lost 8 bases, with 12 bases between them. DNA of the CDR3: TGTGCCAGCAGCCAATTTATGGCAGCTGGGGAGCTGTTTTTT. Protein: CASSQFMAAGELFF.

About this clonotype: The junction and the germline gene differ at one end; a read error may be behind it. The chain links TRBV6-5 to TRBJ1-3, with a possible D match to TRBD1 (6 bases). Germline values: CDR1 MNHEY, CDR2 SVGAGI. The CDR3 length is 16 residues. Here the CDR3 reads CASSYSMAGAGNTKYF. The CDR3 coding sequence is TGTGCCAGCAGTTACTCGATGGCAGGGGCTGGAAACACCAAATATTTT.

This chain connects TRBV9 to TRBJ1-4; TRBD1 agrees at 7 bases. The length of the CDR3 is 15 residues. The J segment lost 5 bases and the V segment lost 3 bases, leaving 7 bases of the junction unmatched. Germline V gives CDR1 SGDLS, CDR2 YYNGEE. CDR3 sequence (DNA): TGTGCCAGCAGCGCTCGAGGCAGGGGGAATGAAAAACTGTTTTTT. Protein sequence: CASSARGRGNEKLFF.

This clonotype has a handful of counts. This chain uses TRBV6-1 with TRBJ1-5, with D unresolved. The germline V gene encodes CDR1 MNHNS and CDR2 SASEGT. Trimming took 7 bases from V and 4 from J, leaving 14 bases between them. The CDR3 sequence is 14 residues long. The CDR3 spells CASTYDGTNQPQHF. The DNA for the CDR3 is TGTGCCAGCACCTACGATGGCACAAATCAGCCCCAGCATTTT.

This clonotype was detected a few times. The chain combines TRBV18 with TRBJ2-2; weak D call: TRBD2 (5 bases). The V and J ends lost 6 bases and 6 bases respectively, with 11 bases between them. CDR1 is KGHSH, CDR2 LQKENI, per germline. The CDR3 covers 13 residues. CDR3 bases: TGTGCCAGCTCGCCTACTAGGGCCGGGGAGCTGTTTTTT. It encodes CASSPTRAGELFF.

The genes are TRBV20-1 and TRBJ1-5; D uncertain. Trimming removed 3 bases from V and 2 bases from J, with 11 bases in between. The CDR3 spans 14 residues. Germline loops: CDR1 DFQATT, CDR2 SNEGSKA (reference sequence). For the CDR3, the DNA is TGCAGTGCTAGTACCGTCCAGGGCAATCAGCCCCAGCATTTT. Translation gives CSASTVQGNQPQHF.

This clonotype was seen more than once but under ten times. The chain uses TRBV20-1 and TRBJ1-4; D possibly corresponds to TRBD1 (6 bases). Between the trimmed V and J ends, which lost 2 bases and 6 bases, there was a span of 10 bases. This CDR3 is built from 13 residues. Germline values: CDR1 DFQATT, CDR2 SNEGSKA (reference sequence). The chain's CDR3 is CSARTGLDEKLFF. The CDR3, as DNA: TGCAGTGCTAGAACAGGGTTGGATGAAAAACTGTTTTTT.

This clonotype was seen only a few times. The rearrangement uses TRBV5-8 and TRBJ1-4; D is unclear. The CDR3 runs to 15 residues. The germline V gene encodes CDR1 SGHTS and CDR2 YDEGEE. V lost 3 bases and J lost 8, with 17 bases in between. The CDR3 DNA sequence: TGTGCCAGCAGCTCCGGGAGGTGGGTCGAGGAAAAACTGTTTTTT. Residues: CASSSGRWVEEKLFF.

There are a few counts of this clonotype. The gene calls are TRBV3-1 and TRBJ1-2, with D possibly matching TRBD1 (5 bases). The ends were cut back, 0 bases at V and 13 bases at J, with 18 bases in the middle. Germline values: CDR1 LGHDT, CDR2 YNNKEL (reference sequence). The CDR3 has 14 residues. CDR3 sequence (DNA): TGTGCCAGCAGCCAAGATCATGAGGGGCGCGGGCGCACCTTC. Translation gives CASSQDHEGRGRTF.

This clonotype was counted many times. The rearrangement uses TRBV27 and TRBJ2-1, with D uncertain. CDR3 length: 15 residues. Germline V gives CDR1 MNHEY, CDR2 SMNVEV (reference sequence). Between the trimmed V and J ends, which lost 2 bases and 4 bases, there was a span of 12 bases. The CDR3 loop is CASSLSQPSYNEQFF. The DNA for the CDR3 is TGTGCCAGCAGTTTAAGCCAGCCATCTTACAATGAGCAGTTCTTC.

This clonotype has ten or more counts. This chain joins TRBV29-1 and TRBJ2-7; 7 nucleotides line up with TRBD2. The CDR3 is made up of 11 amino acids. CDR1 is SQVTM and CDR2 is ANQGSEA in the germline V gene. The V segment lost 6 bases and the J segment 8 bases; nucleotides outside the gene matches: 7. The CDR3 DNA reads as TGCAGCGTCGAGACTAGCTCTAAGCAGTACTTC. Translation gives CSVETSSKQYF.

This clonotype occurred a few times. The chain couples TRBV5-6 to TRBJ2-6; TRBD1 is a possible D gene (5 bases). V was trimmed by 2 bases and J by 0 bases, leaving 9 bases between them. The CDR3 length is 16 residues. Germline values: CDR1 SGHDT, CDR2 YYEEEE. The CDR3, as DNA: TGTGCCAGCAGCTTACAGGATTACTCTGGGGCCAACGTCCTGACTTTC. This encodes CASSLQDYSGANVLTF.

The chain couples TRBV7-6 to TRBJ1-2, with D uncertain. CDR1 SGHVS and CDR2 FNYEAQ come from the germline V gene. The V gene lost 4 bases and the J gene lost 6 bases, with 15 bases spanning the gap. This CDR3 has 14 residues. CDR3 loop: CASSSPSSGNGYTF. The CDR3 DNA follows: TGTGCCAGCAGCTCTCCCTCCTCCGGGAATGGCTACACCTTC.

This clonotype was detected only a few times. The chain has TRBV6-2 or TRBV6-3 and TRBJ2-3; TRBD2 matches at 15 bases. The CDR3 is made up of 17 amino acids. Germline CDR1 and CDR2: MNHEY and SVGEGT. V gave up 2 bases and J gave up 5 bases; unmatched junction bases: 5. CDR3 sequence reads: CASSYRGTSGRIDTQYF. DNA of the CDR3: TGTGCCAGCAGTTACCGTGGGACTAGCGGGAGGATAGATACGCAGTATTTT.

In its sample, this clonotype was seen a few times. The chain links TRBV10-3 to TRBJ1-1, with no clear D. The CDR3 sequence is 14 residues long. V lost 0 bases and J 1 base, leaving 6 bases between the germline ends. Looked up from germline, CDR1 is ENHRY and CDR2 is SYGVKD. The chain's CDR3 is CAISESGQNTEAFF. The CDR3 DNA sequence: TGTGCCATCAGTGAGTCAGGCCAGAACACTGAAGCTTTCTTT.

The chain is built from TRBV20-1 and TRBJ1-2; D possibly corresponds to TRBD1 (5 bases). This CDR3 comprises 17 residues. The germline V gene encodes CDR1 DFQATT and CDR2 SNEGSKA (reference sequence). V was shortened by 0 bases and J by 4 bases, with 21 bases between the two germline ends. CDR3: CSARDESGSVKGYGYTF. In nucleotides, the CDR3 is TGCAGTGCTAGAGATGAGTCAGGGTCGGTGAAAGGCTATGGCTACACCTTC.